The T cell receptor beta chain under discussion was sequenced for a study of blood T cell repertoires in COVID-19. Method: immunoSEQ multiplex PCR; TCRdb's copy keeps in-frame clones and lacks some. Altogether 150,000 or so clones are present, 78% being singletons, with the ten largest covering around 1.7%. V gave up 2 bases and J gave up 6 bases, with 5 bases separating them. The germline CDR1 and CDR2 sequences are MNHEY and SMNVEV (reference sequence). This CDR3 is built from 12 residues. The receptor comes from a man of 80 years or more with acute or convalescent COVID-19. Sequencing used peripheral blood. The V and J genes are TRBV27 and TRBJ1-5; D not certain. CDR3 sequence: CASSLAGQPQHF. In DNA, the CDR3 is TGTGCCAGCAGTTTAGCGGGTCAGCCCCAGCATTTT.